A single sample is the source of the 2 T cell receptor beta chains below, sequenced in a study of blood T cell repertoires in COVID-19. This table comes from immunoSEQ multiplex PCR, and its TCRdb copy is limited to in-frame clones, with some not included. The table has fewer than 60,000 clones, 75% to 90% seen once. The specimen sequenced was peripheral blood. These TCRs come from a human donor with acute or convalescent COVID-19. The donor label of this sample is uncertain.

The chain uses TRBV7-2 and TRBJ2-3; TRBD1 matches 10 bases. Losses at the gene ends were 2 bases for V and 11 bases for J; bases not matched to a gene: 4. The V gene's germline CDR1 is SGHTA and CDR2 FQGNSA. This CDR3 region has 13 residues. Here the CDR3 reads CASSLLRTGGQYF. CDR3 coding DNA: TGTGCCAGCAGCTTACTAAGGACAGGGGGGCAGTATTTT. Together with reference TRBV7-2 and TRBJ2-3, the CDR3 gives the full variable domain: GAGVSQSPSNKVTEKGKDVELRCDPISGHTALYWYRQSLGQGLEFLIYFQGNSAPDKSGLPSDRFSAERTGGSVSTLTIQRTQQEDSAVYLCASSLLRTGGQYFGPGTRLTVL.

The rearrangement joins TRBV12-3 or TRBV12-4 to TRBJ2-5, with 7 bases identical to TRBD2. The CDR3 totals 13 residues. V dropped 6 bases and J dropped 2; count of bases not matched to a gene: 3. This CDR3 reads CASSIGGQETQYF. DNA for the CDR3: TGTGCCAGCAGCATCGGGGGGCAAGAGACCCAGTACTTC.